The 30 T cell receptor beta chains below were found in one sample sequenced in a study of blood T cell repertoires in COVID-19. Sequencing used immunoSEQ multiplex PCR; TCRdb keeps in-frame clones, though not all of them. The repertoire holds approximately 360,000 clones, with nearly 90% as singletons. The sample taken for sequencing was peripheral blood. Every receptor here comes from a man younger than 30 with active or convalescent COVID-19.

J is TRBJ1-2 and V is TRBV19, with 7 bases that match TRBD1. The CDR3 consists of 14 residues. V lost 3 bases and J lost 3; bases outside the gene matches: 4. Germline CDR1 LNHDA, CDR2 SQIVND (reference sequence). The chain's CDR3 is CASSITGVDYGYTF. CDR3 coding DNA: TGTGCCAGTAGTATTACAGGGGTTGACTATGGCTACACCTTC.

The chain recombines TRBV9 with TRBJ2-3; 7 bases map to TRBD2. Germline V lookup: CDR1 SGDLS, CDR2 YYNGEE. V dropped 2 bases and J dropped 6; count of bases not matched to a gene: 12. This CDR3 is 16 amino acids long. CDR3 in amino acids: CASSVESGALGDTQYF. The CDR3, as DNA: TGTGCCAGCAGCGTCGAGAGCGGGGCCCTGGGGGATACGCAGTATTTT.

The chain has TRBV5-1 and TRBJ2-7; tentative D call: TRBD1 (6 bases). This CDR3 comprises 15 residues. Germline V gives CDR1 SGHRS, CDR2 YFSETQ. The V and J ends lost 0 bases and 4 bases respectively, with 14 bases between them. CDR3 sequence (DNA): TGCGCCAGCAGCTTGGCCATGGGGACATCGTACGAGCAGTACTTC. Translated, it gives CASSLAMGTSYEQYF.

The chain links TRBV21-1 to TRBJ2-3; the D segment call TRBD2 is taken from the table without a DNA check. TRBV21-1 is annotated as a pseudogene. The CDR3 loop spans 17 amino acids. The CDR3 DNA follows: TGTGCCAGCAGCCTAATCACTAGCGGGGGGGCTCCAGATACGCAGTATTTT. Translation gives CASSLITSGGAPDTQYF.

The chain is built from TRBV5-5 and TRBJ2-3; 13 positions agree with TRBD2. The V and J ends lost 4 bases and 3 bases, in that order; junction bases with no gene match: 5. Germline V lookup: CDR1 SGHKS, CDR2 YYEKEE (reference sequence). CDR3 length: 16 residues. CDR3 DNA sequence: TGTGCCAGCAGCCAACTAGCGGGGGGGCAAACAGATACGCAGTATTTT. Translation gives CASSQLAGGQTDTQYF.

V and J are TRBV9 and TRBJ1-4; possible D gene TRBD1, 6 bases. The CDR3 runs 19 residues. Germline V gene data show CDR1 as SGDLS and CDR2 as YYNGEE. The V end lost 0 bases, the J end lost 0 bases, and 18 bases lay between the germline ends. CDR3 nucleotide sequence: TGTGCCAGCAGCGTAGCCCAAGGGAGGGGGTTAGCAACTAATGAAAAACTGTTTTTT. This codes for CASSVAQGRGLATNEKLFF.

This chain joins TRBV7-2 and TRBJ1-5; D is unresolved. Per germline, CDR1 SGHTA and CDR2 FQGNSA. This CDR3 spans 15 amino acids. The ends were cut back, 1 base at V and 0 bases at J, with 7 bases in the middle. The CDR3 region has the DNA TGTGCCAGCAGCTTAGACGGTTATAGCAATCAGCCCCAGCATTTT. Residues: CASSLDGYSNQPQHF.

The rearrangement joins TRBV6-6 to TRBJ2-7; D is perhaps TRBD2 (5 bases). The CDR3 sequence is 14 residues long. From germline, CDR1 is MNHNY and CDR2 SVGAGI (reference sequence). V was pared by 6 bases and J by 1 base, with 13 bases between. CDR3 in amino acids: CASRPLVASYEQYF. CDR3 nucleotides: TGTGCCAGCAGACCCCTTGTAGCGTCCTACGAGCAGTACTTC.

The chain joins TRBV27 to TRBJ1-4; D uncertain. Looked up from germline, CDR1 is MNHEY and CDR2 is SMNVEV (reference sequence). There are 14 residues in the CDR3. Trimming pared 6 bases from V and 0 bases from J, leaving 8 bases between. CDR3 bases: TGTGCCAGCAGAGACACCCCAACTAATGAAAAACTGTTTTTT. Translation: CASRDTPTNEKLFF. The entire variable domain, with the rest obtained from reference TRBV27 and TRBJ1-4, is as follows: EAQVTQNPRYLITVTGKKLTVTCSQNMNHEYMSWYRQDPGLGLRQIYYSMNVEVTDKGDVPEGYKVSRKEKRNFPLILESPSPNQTSLYFCASRDTPTNEKLFFGSGTQLSVL.

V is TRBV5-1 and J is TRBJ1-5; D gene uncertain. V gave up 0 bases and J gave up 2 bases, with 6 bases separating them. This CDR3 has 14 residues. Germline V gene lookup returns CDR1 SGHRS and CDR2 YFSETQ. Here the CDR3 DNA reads TGCGCCAGCAGCTTGGGTTTAGGCAATCAGCCCCAGCATTTT. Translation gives CASSLGLGNQPQHF.

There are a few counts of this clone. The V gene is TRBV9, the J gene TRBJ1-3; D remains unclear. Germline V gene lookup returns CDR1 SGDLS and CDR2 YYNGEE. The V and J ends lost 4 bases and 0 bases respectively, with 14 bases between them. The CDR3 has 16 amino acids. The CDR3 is CASSPDGTSSGNTIYF. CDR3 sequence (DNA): TGTGCCAGCAGCCCTGACGGAACTAGCTCTGGAAACACCATATATTTT.

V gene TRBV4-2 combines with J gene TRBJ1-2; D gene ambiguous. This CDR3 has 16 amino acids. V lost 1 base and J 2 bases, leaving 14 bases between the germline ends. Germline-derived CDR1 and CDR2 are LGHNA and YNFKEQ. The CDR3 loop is CASSQVALMSNYGYTF. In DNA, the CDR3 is TGTGCCAGCAGCCAAGTAGCGCTGATGTCGAACTATGGCTACACCTTC.

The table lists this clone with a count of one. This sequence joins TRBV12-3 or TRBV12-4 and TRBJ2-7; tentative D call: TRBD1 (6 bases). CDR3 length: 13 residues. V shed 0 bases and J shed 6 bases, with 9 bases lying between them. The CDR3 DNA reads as TGTGCCAGCAGTTTAGCTGAAGGGGGCGAGCAGTACTTC. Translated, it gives CASSLAEGGEQYF.

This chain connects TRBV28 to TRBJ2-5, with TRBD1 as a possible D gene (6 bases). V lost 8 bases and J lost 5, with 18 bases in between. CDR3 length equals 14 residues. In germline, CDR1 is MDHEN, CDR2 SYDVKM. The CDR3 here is CASGLSGAEETQYF. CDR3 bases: TGTGCCAGCGGGCTTTCAGGGGCCGAGGAGACCCAGTACTTC.

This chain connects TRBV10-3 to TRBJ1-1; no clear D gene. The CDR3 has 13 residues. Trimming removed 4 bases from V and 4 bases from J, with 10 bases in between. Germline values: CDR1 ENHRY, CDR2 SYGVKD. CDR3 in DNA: TGTGCCATCAGTGTAGTAGGGAGCACTGAAGCTTTCTTT. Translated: CAISVVGSTEAFF.

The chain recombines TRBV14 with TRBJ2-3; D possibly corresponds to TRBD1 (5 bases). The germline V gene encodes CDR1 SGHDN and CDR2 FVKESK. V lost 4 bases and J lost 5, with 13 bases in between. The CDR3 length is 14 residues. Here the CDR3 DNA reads TGTGCCAGCAGCCGACAAGGGGCTAAAGATACGCAGTATTTT. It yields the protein CASSRQGAKDTQYF.

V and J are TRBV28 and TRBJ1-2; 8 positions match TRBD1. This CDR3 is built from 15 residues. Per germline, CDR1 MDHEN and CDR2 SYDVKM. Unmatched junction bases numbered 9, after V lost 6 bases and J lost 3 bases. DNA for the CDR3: TGTGCCAGCAGCACATCGGACAGGGTCGACTATGGCTACACCTTC. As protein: CASSTSDRVDYGYTF.

The CDR3 sequence is CASSYQWGGETQYF. CDR3 DNA sequence: TGTGCCAGCAGTTACCAGTGGGGAGGAGAGACCCAGTACTTC. V and J are TRBV6-5 and TRBJ2-5; a weak D match, TRBD2 (6 bases). CDR1 is MNHEY and CDR2 is SVGAGI in the germline V gene. The CDR3 loop spans 14 amino acids. V dropped 2 bases and J dropped 4 bases, with 11 bases sitting between them.

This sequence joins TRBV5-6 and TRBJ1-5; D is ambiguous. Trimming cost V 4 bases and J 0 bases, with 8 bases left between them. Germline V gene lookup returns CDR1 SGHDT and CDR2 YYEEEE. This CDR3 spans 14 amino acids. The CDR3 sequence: CASSPRGSNQPQHF. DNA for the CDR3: TGTGCCAGCAGCCCCCGAGGTAGCAATCAGCCCCAGCATTTT.

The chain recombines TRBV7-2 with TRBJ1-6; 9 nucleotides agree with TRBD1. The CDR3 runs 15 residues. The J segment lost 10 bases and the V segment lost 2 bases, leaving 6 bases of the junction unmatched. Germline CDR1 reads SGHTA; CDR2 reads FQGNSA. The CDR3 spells CASSLLGQGKSPLHF. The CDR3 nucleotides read TGTGCCAGCAGCTTACTCGGACAGGGGAAATCACCCCTCCACTTT.

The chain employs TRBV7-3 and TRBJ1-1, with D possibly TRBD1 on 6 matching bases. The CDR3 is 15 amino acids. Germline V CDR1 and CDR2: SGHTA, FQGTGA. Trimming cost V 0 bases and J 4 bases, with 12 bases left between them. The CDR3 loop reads CASSLTRGGSTEAFF. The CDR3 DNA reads TGTGCCAGCAGCTTAACAAGAGGGGGTAGCACTGAAGCTTTCTTT.

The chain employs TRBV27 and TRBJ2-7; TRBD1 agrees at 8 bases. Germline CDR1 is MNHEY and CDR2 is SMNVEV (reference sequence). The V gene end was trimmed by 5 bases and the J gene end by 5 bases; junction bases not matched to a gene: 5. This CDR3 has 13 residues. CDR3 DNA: TGTGCCAGCAGTCTACAGGGGGTCCACGAGCAGTACTTC. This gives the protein CASSLQGVHEQYF.

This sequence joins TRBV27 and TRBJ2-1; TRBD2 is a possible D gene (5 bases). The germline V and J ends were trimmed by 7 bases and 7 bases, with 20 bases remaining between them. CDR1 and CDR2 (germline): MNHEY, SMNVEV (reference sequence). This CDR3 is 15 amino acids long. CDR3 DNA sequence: TGTGCCAGCACACCCGGACTGGGTAAAATAAATGAGCAGTTCTTC. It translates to CASTPGLGKINEQFF.

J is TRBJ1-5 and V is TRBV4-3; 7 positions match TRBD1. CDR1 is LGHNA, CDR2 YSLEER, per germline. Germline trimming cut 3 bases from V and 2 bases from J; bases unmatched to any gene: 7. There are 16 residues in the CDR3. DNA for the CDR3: TGCGCCAGCAGCCAGGATGGGACAGTGGGCAATCAGCCCCAGCATTTT. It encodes CASSQDGTVGNQPQHF.

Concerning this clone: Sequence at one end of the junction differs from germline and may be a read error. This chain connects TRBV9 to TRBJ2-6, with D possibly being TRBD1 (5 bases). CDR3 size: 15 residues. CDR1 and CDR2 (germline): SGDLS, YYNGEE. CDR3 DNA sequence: TGTGCCAGCAGCGTAGCGAAGGCTGGGGCCAACGTGCTGACTTTC. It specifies CASSVAKAGANVLTF. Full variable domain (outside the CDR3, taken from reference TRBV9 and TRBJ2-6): DSGVTQTPKHLITATGQRVTLRCSPRSGDLSVYWYQQSLDQGLQFLIQYYNGEERAKGNILERFSAQQFPDLHSELNLSSLELGDSALYFCASSVAKAGANVLTFGAGSRLTVL.

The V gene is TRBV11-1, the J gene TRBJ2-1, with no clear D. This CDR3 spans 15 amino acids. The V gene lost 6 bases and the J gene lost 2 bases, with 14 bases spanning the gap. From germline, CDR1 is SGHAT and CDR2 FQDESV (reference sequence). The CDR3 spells CASSSRKPTYNEQFF. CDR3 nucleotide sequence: TGTGCCAGCAGTTCAAGAAAGCCGACCTACAATGAGCAGTTCTTC.

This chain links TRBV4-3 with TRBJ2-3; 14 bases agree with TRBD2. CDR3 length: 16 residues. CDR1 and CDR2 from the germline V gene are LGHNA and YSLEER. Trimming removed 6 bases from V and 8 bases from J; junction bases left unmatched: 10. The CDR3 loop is CASRVGLAGELGTQYF. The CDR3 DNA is TGCGCCAGCAGGGTGGGACTAGCGGGGGAGCTGGGTACGCAGTATTTT.

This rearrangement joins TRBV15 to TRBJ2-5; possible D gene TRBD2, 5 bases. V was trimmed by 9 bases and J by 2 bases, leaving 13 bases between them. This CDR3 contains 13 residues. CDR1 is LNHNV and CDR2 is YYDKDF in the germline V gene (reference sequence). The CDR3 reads CATGFPGQETQYF. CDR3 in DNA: TGTGCCACAGGATTCCCGGGGCAAGAGACCCAGTACTTC.

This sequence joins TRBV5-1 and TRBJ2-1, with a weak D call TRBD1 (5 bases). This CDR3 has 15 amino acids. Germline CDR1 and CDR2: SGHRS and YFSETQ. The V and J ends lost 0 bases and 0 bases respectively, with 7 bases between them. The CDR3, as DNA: TGCGCCAGCAGCTTGGGCAGGGACTCCTACAATGAGCAGTTCTTC. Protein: CASSLGRDSYNEQFF. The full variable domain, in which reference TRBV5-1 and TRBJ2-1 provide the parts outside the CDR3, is KAGVTQTPRYLIKTRGQQVTLSCSPISGHRSVSWYQQTPGQGLQFLFEYFSETQRNKGNFPGRFSGRQFSNSRSEMNVSTLELGDSALYLCASSLGRDSYNEQFFGPGTRLTVL.

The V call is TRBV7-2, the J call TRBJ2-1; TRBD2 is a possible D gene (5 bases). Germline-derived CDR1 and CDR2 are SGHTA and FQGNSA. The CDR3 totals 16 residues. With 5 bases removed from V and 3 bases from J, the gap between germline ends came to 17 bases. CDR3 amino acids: CASSTRRGSSYNEQFF. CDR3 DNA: TGTGCCAGCAGCACGAGAAGAGGGAGTAGCTACAATGAGCAGTTCTTC.